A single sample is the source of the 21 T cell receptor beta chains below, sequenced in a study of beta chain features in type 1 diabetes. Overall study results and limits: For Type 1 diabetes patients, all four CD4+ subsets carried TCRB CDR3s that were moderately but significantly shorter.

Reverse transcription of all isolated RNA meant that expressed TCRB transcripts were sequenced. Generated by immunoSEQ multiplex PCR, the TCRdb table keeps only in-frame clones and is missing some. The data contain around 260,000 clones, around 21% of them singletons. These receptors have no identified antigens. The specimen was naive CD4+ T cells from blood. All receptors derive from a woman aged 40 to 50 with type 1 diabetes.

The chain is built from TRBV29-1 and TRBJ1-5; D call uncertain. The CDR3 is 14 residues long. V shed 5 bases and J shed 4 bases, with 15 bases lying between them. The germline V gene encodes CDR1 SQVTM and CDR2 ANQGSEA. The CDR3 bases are TGCAGCGTTAAGGGTGGACTAGGGAATCAGCCCCAGCATTTT. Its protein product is CSVKGGLGNQPQHF.

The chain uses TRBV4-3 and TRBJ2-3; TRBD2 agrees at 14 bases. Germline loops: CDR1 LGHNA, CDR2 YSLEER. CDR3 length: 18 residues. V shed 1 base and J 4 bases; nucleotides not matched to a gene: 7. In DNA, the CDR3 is TGCGCCAGCAGCCAAGGTTCACCGGGACTAGCGGGGGCAGATACGCAGTATTTT. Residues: CASSQGSPGLAGADTQYF.

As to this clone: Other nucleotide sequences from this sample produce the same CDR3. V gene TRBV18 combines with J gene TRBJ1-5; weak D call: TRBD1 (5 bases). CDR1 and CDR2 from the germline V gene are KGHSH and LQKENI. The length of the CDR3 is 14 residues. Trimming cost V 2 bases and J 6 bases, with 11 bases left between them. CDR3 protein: CASSPGQGGQPQHF. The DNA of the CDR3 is TGTGCCAGCTCACCAGGCCAGGGAGGTCAGCCCCAGCATTTT.

In nucleotides, the CDR3 is TGCGCCAGCAGGATAGCGGGAGCGAACGAGCAGTACTTC. Translation: CASRIAGANEQYF. The rearrangement uses TRBV10-2 and TRBJ2-7; 9 bases are shared with TRBD2. The junction had 5 bases not matched to a gene; V was cut back by 6 bases and J by 5 bases. The length of the CDR3 is 13 residues. Germline assignment: CDR1 WSHSY and CDR2 SAAADI.

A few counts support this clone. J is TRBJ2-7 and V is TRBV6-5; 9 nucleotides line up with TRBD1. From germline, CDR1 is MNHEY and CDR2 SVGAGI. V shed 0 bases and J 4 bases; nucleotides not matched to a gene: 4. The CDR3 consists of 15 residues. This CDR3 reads CASSYSQGAGYEQYF. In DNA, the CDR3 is TGTGCCAGCAGTTACTCACAGGGGGCTGGTTACGAGCAGTACTTC.

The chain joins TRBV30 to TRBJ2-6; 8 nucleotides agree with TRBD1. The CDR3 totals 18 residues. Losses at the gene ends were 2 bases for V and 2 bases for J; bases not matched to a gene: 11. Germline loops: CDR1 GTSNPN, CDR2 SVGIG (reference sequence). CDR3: CAWSQWTGTLAGANVLTF. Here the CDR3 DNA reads TGTGCCTGGAGTCAGTGGACAGGGACATTGGCTGGGGCCAACGTCCTGACTTTC.

The CDR3 loop reads CASSLSPGRSEAFF. The CDR3 DNA sequence: TGTGCCAGCAGTTTATCACCGGGGAGGTCTGAAGCTTTCTTT. V gene TRBV27 combines with J gene TRBJ1-1; D not resolved. Germline-derived CDR1 and CDR2 are MNHEY and SMNVEV (reference sequence). The germline V and J ends were trimmed by 0 bases and 6 bases, with 11 bases remaining between them. This CDR3 has 14 residues.

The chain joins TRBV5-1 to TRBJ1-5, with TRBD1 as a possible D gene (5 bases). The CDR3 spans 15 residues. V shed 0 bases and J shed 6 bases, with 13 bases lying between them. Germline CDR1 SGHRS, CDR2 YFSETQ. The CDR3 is CASSLEGRRAQPQHF. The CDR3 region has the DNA TGCGCCAGCAGCTTGGAGGGGCGCAGGGCTCAGCCCCAGCATTTT.

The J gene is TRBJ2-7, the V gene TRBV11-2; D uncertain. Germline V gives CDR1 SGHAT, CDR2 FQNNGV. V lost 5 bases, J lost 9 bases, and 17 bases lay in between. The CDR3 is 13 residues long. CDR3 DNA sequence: TGTGCCAGCAGCCCACCTGTCAGCCCGGGGCAGTACTTC. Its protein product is CASSPPVSPGQYF.

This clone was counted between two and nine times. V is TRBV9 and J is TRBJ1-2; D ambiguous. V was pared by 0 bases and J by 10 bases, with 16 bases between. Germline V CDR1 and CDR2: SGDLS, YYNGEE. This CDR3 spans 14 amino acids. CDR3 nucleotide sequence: TGTGCCAGCAGCGTAGGGGCCCTGAGCTTGACCTACACCTTC. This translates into CASSVGALSLTYTF.

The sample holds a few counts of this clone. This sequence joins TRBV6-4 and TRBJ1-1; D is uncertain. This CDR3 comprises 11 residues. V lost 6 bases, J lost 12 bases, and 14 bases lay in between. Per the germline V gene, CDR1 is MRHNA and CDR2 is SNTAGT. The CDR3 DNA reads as TGTGCCAGCAGCCGGGGAGGATCAACTTTCTTT. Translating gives CASSRGGSTFF.

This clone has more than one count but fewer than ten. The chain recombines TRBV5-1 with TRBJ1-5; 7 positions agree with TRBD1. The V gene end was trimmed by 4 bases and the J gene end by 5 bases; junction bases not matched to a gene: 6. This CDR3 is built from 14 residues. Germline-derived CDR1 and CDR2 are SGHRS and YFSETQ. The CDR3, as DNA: TGCGCCAGCAGCCCTACAGGGGAAGATCAGCCCCAGCATTTT. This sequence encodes CASSPTGEDQPQHF.

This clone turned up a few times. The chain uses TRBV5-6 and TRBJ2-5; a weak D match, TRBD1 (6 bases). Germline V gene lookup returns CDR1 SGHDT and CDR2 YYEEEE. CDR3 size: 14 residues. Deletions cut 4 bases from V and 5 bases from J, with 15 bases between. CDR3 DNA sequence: TGTGCCAGCAGCATACCTAAGGGGGTGGAGACCCAGTACTTC. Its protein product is CASSIPKGVETQYF.

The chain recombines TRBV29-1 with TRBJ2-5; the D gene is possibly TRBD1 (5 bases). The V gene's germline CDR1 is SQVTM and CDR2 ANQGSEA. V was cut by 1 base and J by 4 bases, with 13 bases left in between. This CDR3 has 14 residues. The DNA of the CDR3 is TGCAGCGTTGAAGGGGGCCCTCAGGGAGAGACCCAGTACTTC. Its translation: CSVEGGPQGETQYF.

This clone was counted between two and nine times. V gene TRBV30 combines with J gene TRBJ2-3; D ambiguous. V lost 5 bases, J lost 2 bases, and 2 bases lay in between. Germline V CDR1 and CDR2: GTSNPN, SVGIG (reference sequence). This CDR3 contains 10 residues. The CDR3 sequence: CAWYTDTQYF. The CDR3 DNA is TGTGCCTGGTACACAGATACGCAGTATTTT.

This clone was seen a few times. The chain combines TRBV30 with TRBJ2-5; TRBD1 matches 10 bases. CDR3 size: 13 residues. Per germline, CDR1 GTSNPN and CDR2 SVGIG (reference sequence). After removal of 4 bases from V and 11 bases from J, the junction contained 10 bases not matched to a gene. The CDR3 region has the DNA TGTGCCTGGATGGGACAGGGGTTGAGGGAGCAGTACTTC. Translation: CAWMGQGLREQYF. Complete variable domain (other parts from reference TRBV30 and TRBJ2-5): SQTIHQWPATLVQPVGSPLSLECTVEGTSNPNLYWYRQAAGRGLQLLFYSVGIGQISSEVPQNLSASRPQDRQFILSSKKLLLSDSGFYLCAWMGQGLREQYFGPGTRLLVL.

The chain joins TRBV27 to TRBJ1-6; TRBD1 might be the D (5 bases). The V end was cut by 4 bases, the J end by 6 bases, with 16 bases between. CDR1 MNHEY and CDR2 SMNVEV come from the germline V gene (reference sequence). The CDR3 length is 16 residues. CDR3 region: CASSSVAGLRNSPLHF. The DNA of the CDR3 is TGTGCCAGCAGTTCTGTGGCGGGACTTCGTAATTCACCCCTCCACTTT.

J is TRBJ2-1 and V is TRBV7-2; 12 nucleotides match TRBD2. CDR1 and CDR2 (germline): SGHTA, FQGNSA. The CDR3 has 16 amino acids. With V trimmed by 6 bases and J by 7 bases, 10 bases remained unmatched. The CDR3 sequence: CASRKTLAGGGNEQFF. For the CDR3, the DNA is TGTGCCAGCAGAAAGACCCTAGCGGGAGGGGGGAATGAGCAGTTCTTC.

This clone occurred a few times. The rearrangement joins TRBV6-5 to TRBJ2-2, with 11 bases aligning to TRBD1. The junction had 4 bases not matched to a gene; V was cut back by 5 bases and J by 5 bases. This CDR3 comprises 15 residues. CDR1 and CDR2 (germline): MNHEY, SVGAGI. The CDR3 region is CASSQGQGVTGELFF. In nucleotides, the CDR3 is TGTGCCAGCAGTCAGGGACAGGGGGTAACCGGGGAGCTGTTTTTT.

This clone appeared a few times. The CDR3 here is CATSRELIGVGEQYF. CDR3 in DNA: TGTGCCACCAGCAGAGAACTGATAGGGGTAGGCGAGCAGTACTTC. V is TRBV15 and J is TRBJ2-7, with TRBD1 as a possible D gene (5 bases). This CDR3 has 15 residues. Trimming left V 0 bases short and J 6 bases short, with 15 bases between. In germline, CDR1 is LNHNV, CDR2 YYDKDF (reference sequence). Supplemented by reference TRBV15 and TRBJ2-7, the full variable domain reads DAMVIQNPRYQVTQFGKPVTLSCSQTLNHNVMYWYQQKSSQAPKLLFHYYDKDFNNEADTPDNFQSRRPNTSFCFLDIRSPGLGDTAMYLCATSRELIGVGEQYFGPGTRLTVT.

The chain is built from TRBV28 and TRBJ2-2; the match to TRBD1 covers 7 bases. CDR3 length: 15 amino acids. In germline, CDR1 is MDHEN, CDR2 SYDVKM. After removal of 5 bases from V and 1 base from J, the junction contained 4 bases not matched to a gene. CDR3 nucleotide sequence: TGTGCCAGCAGTCCGGGACAGCTGAACACCGGGGAGCTGTTTTTT. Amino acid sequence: CASSPGQLNTGELFF.